Included here is one T cell receptor beta chain sequence, with context. This sample was included in a study of cytomegalovirus exposure and HLA in healthy donors. TCRdb's table, derived via immunoSEQ multiplex PCR, lists solely in-frame clones and lacks some. The table has a few hundred thousand clones, around 90% seen once. The CDR3 has 14 amino acids. Losses at the gene ends were 2 bases for V and 9 bases for J; bases not matched to a gene: 9. In germline, CDR1 is SQVTM, CDR2 ANQGSEA. The chain combines TRBV29-1 with TRBJ1-2, with 10 nucleotides matching TRBD1. Sequenced material: PBMCs. This TCR was sampled from a woman aged 18-35 years in good health and CMV-seronegative. CDR3 sequence (DNA): TGCAGCGTTGAAAATCTGACAGGGGGCTTGTGCTACACCTTC. Residues: CSVENLTGGLCYTF.